This T cell receptor (beta chain) was observed in a study of regulatory T cells in long-lasting Graves disease. The study, taken as a whole, reports: Reduced TCR diversity was observed in persistent Graves' patients versus newly diagnosed patients.

This clonotype was observed at least ten times. Its specificity is not known. The ends lost 3 bases at V and 5 bases at J; junction bases unmatched: 4. CDR1 and CDR2 from the germline V gene are LGHDT and YNNKEL (reference sequence). CDR3 size: 15 residues. Arm-PCR of CDR3 regions and iRepertoire HTBI primers were used to build TCR beta libraries. TCRdb itself ran the multiplex PCR reads through MiXCR, one entry per CDR3 protein. The table includes about 470,000 distinct CDR3 sequences, 15% detected once. Time point noted: newly diagnosed GD, antithyroid drugs for less than 3 months. PBMC RNA was the source of the TCR library. The same data also contributed to another study, on T cells in Graves' hyperthyroidism and ophthalmopathy. As reported in that work: An initial round of RT-PCR targeting the TCR CDR3 relied on the HTBI primer set. Blood also held most thyroid clonotypes expanded beyond 0.001.

This specimen was peripheral blood mononuclear cells (PBMCs), taken at new diagnosis, from a patient treated with antithyroid drugs. The chain uses TRBV3-1 and TRBJ2-3; TRBD2 matches 11 bases. This receptor was taken from a woman younger than 45 with Graves disease. The CDR3 here is CASSQGLAVQDTQYF. Here the CDR3 DNA reads TGTGCCAGCAGCCAGGGACTAGCGGTCCAAGATACGCAGTATTTT.